Shown below are 17 T cell receptor beta chains from a single sample sequenced in a study of response to subunit inactivated influenza vaccine. Each CDR3 protein gets one entry after TCRdb re-called the RT-PCR reads with MiXCR. The table has roughly 620,000 distinct CDR3 sequences, roughly 12% seen once. Separately, the same data were catalogued under a study of T cells expressing NK-cell markers. From that second work: cDNA encoding TCR beta was synthesized via 5'RACE template switching incorporating UMIs.

The specimen was PBMCs from blood, collected on the day of vaccination. The receptors shown here come from a man aged 45-65 years who received an inactivated influenza vaccine.

This clonotype occurred a few times. The J gene is TRBJ2-1, the V gene TRBV6-1; a possible D gene is TRBD2 (5 bases). CDR1 MNHNS and CDR2 SASEGT come from the germline V gene. The V and J ends lost 4 bases and 5 bases respectively, with 18 bases between them. This CDR3 contains 16 residues. CDR3: CASSGGNQYRNNEQFF. For the CDR3, the DNA is TGTGCCAGCAGTGGAGGGAATCAATACCGCAACAATGAGCAGTTCTTC.

The genes are TRBV27 and TRBJ2-2, with TRBD2 matching over 8 bases. Trimming at V came to 2 bases and at J to 3 bases, leaving 2 bases not matched to a gene. The CDR3 consists of 15 residues. Germline V gene lookup returns CDR1 MNHEY and CDR2 SMNVEV (reference sequence). CDR3 in amino acids: CASSLTTSDTGELFF. For the CDR3, the DNA is TGTGCCAGCAGTTTAACGACTAGCGACACCGGGGAGCTGTTTTTT.

This clonotype has a count of ten or more. The chain has TRBV20-1 and TRBJ2-7; 8 bases line up with TRBD2. With 5 bases clipped from V and 0 bases from J, the junction kept 6 bases outside the gene matches. Germline-derived CDR1 and CDR2 are DFQATT and SNEGSKA (reference sequence). This CDR3 comprises 14 residues. DNA of the CDR3: TGCAGTGCTTTAGCGGGGTTAGACTCCTACGAGCAGTACTTC. Translated: CSALAGLDSYEQYF.

This clonotype was counted a few times. This sequence joins TRBV11-2 and TRBJ2-1; the match to TRBD1 covers 9 bases. This CDR3 region has 16 residues. From germline, CDR1 is SGHAT and CDR2 FQNNGV. V dropped 1 base and J dropped 8; count of bases not matched to a gene: 9. Written as DNA, the CDR3 is TGTGCCAGCAGCTTAGGGGGAACAGGGGGCTGGGATGAGCAGTTCTTC. Protein product: CASSLGGTGGWDEQFF.

This clonotype appeared a few times. The chain has TRBV3-1 and TRBJ2-7; possibly TRBD1 for D (5 bases). Trimming took 0 bases from V and 9 from J, leaving 18 bases between them. Germline V lookup: CDR1 LGHDT, CDR2 YNNKEL (reference sequence). This CDR3 is 15 amino acids long. Here the CDR3 reads CASSQDRQGKIGQYF. The CDR3 DNA reads as TGTGCCAGCAGCCAAGATCGGCAGGGTAAAATTGGGCAGTACTTC.

A few counts support this clonotype. The chain couples TRBV28 to TRBJ1-2; weak D call: TRBD1 (6 bases). V was shortened by 6 bases and J by 2 bases, with 16 bases between the two germline ends. CDR1 is MDHEN, CDR2 SYDVKM, per germline. The length of the CDR3 is 15 residues. This CDR3 reads CASRAQGGENYGYTF. CDR3 sequence (DNA): TGTGCCAGCAGAGCACAGGGTGGGGAGAACTATGGCTACACCTTC.

The genes are TRBV24-1 and TRBJ2-1; D remains ambiguous. This CDR3 has 14 residues. V lost 5 bases, J lost 7 bases, and 14 bases lay in between. From germline, CDR1 is KGHDR and CDR2 SFDVKD. CDR3 in DNA: TGTGCCACCAGTGTGGCCTCTCCTCCGAATGAGCAGTTCTTC. Protein sequence: CATSVASPPNEQFF.

The chain couples TRBV28 to TRBJ2-7, with D possibly being TRBD1 or TRBD2 (5 bases each). V dropped 8 bases and J dropped 4 bases, with 15 bases sitting between them. The CDR3 loop spans 13 amino acids. Germline V gene lookup returns CDR1 MDHEN and CDR2 SYDVKM. CDR3 nucleotide sequence: TGTGCCAGCGGGGGATATTCCCCTTACGAGCAGTACTTC. This gives the protein CASGGYSPYEQYF.

The gene calls are TRBV15 and TRBJ2-5; possibly TRBD1 for D (5 bases). V was pared by 9 bases and J by 5 bases, with 16 bases between. Germline assignment: CDR1 LNHNV and CDR2 YYDKDF (reference sequence). This CDR3 is built from 13 residues. The CDR3 DNA follows: TGTGCCACAAGAACCCAGGGTGCGGAGACCCAGTACTTC. Translated: CATRTQGAETQYF.

In its sample, this clonotype was seen a few times. The CDR3 reads CSARRREALYEQYF. In DNA form, the CDR3 reads TGCAGTGCTAGAAGGCGGGAGGCTCTCTACGAGCAGTACTTC. V and J are TRBV20-1 and TRBJ2-7; 8 bases are shared with TRBD2. CDR1 and CDR2 from the germline V gene are DFQATT and SNEGSKA (reference sequence). V shed 2 bases, J shed 3 bases, and the junction held 6 bases outside the gene matches. The CDR3 loop spans 14 amino acids.

V and J are TRBV5-1 and TRBJ1-5; the D is unclear. The V and J ends lost 0 bases and 0 bases respectively, with 7 bases between them. The germline gives CDR1 SGHRS, CDR2 YFSETQ. The CDR3 extends over 15 amino acids. Here the CDR3 reads CASSLEFGSNQPQHF. The CDR3 DNA reads TGCGCCAGCAGCTTGGAATTCGGTAGCAATCAGCCCCAGCATTTT.

This clonotype was counted at least ten times. The V call is TRBV28, the J call TRBJ2-7; D uncertain. The ends were cut back, 5 bases at V and 2 bases at J, with 10 bases in the middle. From germline, CDR1 is MDHEN and CDR2 SYDVKM. The length of the CDR3 is 13 residues. CDR3 sequence: CASSPDGPYEQYF. The DNA for the CDR3 is TGTGCCAGCAGTCCGGACGGCCCCTACGAGCAGTACTTC.

This clonotype was seen only a few times. The chain is built from TRBV11-2 and TRBJ2-3, with TRBD2 identical over 9 bases. This CDR3 comprises 16 residues. Germline CDR1 and CDR2: SGHAT and FQNNGV. Losses at the gene ends were 5 bases for V and 1 base for J; bases not matched to a gene: 7. The CDR3, as DNA: TGTGCCAGCAGCCAAAGTAGCGGGGGAGGCACAGATACGCAGTATTTT. Encoded protein: CASSQSSGGGTDTQYF.

This chain connects TRBV11-2 to TRBJ2-3, with 15 bases identical to TRBD2. Germline-derived CDR1 and CDR2 are SGHAT and FQNNGV. This CDR3 contains 18 residues. Germline trimming cut 3 bases from V and 4 bases from J; bases unmatched to any gene: 8. CDR3 region: CASSFGLAGGLSADTQYF. The DNA of the CDR3 is TGTGCCAGCAGCTTCGGACTAGCGGGAGGGCTGAGTGCAGATACGCAGTATTTT.

The chain carries TRBV28 and TRBJ2-3, with TRBD2 matching over 11 bases. The trim removed 4 bases at V and 4 bases at J, leaving 13 bases unmatched. The CDR3 is 18 residues long. CDR1 is MDHEN, CDR2 SYDVKM, per germline. CDR3 region: CASSSPSASGRRADTQYF. The CDR3 coding sequence is TGTGCCAGCAGTTCCCCCTCCGCTAGCGGGAGGCGGGCAGATACGCAGTATTTT.

The chain has TRBV3-1 and TRBJ2-2; D unclear. This CDR3 has 13 residues. V was cut by 2 bases and J by 6 bases, with 7 bases left in between. From germline, CDR1 is LGHDT and CDR2 YNNKEL (reference sequence). This chain's CDR3 is CASSQRVSGELFF. DNA of the CDR3: TGTGCCAGCAGCCAAAGGGTGTCCGGGGAGCTGTTTTTT.

V usage is TRBV7-9 and J usage is TRBJ2-5, with 7 bases identical to TRBD2. The V and J ends lost 3 bases and 4 bases, in that order; junction bases with no gene match: 14. The CDR3 loop spans 17 amino acids. Germline CDR1 is SEHNR and CDR2 is FQNEAQ (reference sequence). The CDR3 spells CASSFLIREVAGETQYF. For the CDR3, the DNA is TGTGCCAGCAGCTTTTTAATTCGCGAAGTAGCGGGAGAGACCCAGTACTTC.